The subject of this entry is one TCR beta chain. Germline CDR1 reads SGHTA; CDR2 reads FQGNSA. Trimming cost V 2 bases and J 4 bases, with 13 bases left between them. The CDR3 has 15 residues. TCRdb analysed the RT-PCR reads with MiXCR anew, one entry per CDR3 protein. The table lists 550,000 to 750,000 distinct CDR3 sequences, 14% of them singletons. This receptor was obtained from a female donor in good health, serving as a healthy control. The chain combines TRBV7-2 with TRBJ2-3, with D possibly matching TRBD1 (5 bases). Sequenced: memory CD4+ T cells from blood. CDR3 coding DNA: TGTGCCAGCAGCTTATCTCCAGGGATCTCAGATACGCAGTATTTT. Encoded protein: CASSLSPGISDTQYF.